The 32 T cell receptor beta chains in this list originate from one sample, sequenced in a study of Graves' ophthalmopathy and Graves' hyperthyroidism. For repertoire sequencing, the TCR beta CDR3 regions were amplified from RNA transcripts. In the first round, RT-PCR was carried out with HTBI primers, and a multiplex PCR formed the second round. Using its own MiXCR run on the multiplex PCR reads, TCRdb lists one record per CDR3 protein. Of 650,000 to 900,000 distinct CDR3 sequences listed, roughly two fifths are singletons. Sequenced: peripheral blood. These receptors were obtained from an adult man with Graves' ophthalmopathy.

Concerning this clonotype: A much more abundant neighbour one base away suggests this may be a read error. Here the CDR3 omits its conserved ending phenylalanine or tryptophan, so a read error is the likely source. The CDR3: CASSETGNPNQPQHL. CDR3 DNA sequence: TGTGCCAGCAGCGAAACAGGGAATCCCAATCAGCCCCAGCATCTT. This chain links TRBV9 with TRBJ1-5, with D perhaps TRBD1 (6 bases). The CDR3 length is 15 residues. Germline CDR1 is SGDLS and CDR2 is YYNGEE. V was shortened by 3 bases and J by 3 bases, with 13 bases between the two germline ends.

The chain couples TRBV29-1 to TRBJ2-7; no clear D. The CDR3 sequence is 13 residues long. Trimming took off 4 bases at V and 3 bases at J, with 13 bases between the two ends. In germline, CDR1 is SQVTM, CDR2 ANQGSEA. The CDR3 DNA reads as TGCAGCGTTGTGTGGGTCGGCAGCTACGAGCAGTACTTC. Residues: CSVVWVGSYEQYF.

The CDR3 coding sequence is TGTGCCAGCAGCTCCGCGACAGGGCGATACTCTGGAAACACCATATATTTT. Translation: CASSSATGRYSGNTIYF. The chain carries TRBV5-4 and TRBJ1-3; the match to TRBD1 covers 7 bases. The CDR3 spans 17 residues. Germline CDR1 SGHNT, CDR2 YYREEE (reference sequence). V lost 3 bases, J lost 0 bases, and 9 bases stayed unmatched.

This sequence joins TRBV19 and TRBJ2-6; tentative D call: TRBD2 (5 bases). The V end was cut by 2 bases, the J end by 0 bases, with 5 bases between. The germline gives CDR1 LNHDA, CDR2 SQIVND (reference sequence). The CDR3 is 15 residues long. The CDR3 region has the DNA TGTGCCAGTAGTATACGGGGCTCTGGGGCCAACGTCCTGACTTTC. Protein: CASSIRGSGANVLTF.

In its sample, this clonotype was seen a few times. V is TRBV2 and J is TRBJ2-7; D not resolved. Trimming removed 3 bases at V and 0 bases at J, with 6 bases between. This CDR3 region has 13 residues. The V gene's germline CDR1 is SNHLY and CDR2 FYNNEI. CDR3 sequence (DNA): TGTGCCAGCAGTGACGGGTACTCCTACGAGCAGTACTTC. It codes for CASSDGYSYEQYF.

This clonotype was detected many times. The chain is built from TRBV19 and TRBJ2-5; perhaps D is TRBD1 or TRBD2 (5 bases each). V lost 9 bases and J lost 0, with 14 bases in between. The CDR3 has 14 amino acids. Germline-derived CDR1 and CDR2 are LNHDA and SQIVND (reference sequence). The CDR3 sequence: CASGTATYQETQYF. In DNA form, the CDR3 reads TGTGCCAGCGGGACGGCAACCTACCAAGAGACCCAGTACTTC.

This chain connects TRBV7-3 to TRBJ2-7, with D possibly being TRBD1 (6 bases). CDR3 size: 13 residues. The V and J ends lost 2 bases and 6 bases respectively, with 11 bases between them. Germline assignment: CDR1 SGHTA and CDR2 FQGTGA. CDR3 coding DNA: TGTGCCAGCAGCTTATTTCAGGGGCGCGAGCAGTACTTC. Translation gives CASSLFQGREQYF.

To note about this clonotype: This CDR3 is missing its conserved last phenylalanine or tryptophan, likely due to a read error. This sequence joins TRBV15 and TRBJ2-7; 9 bases agree with TRBD2. Looked up from germline, CDR1 is LNHNV and CDR2 is YYDKDF (reference sequence). The CDR3 loop spans 15 amino acids. In nucleotides, the CDR3 is TGTGCCAGCAGCTCTAGCGGGACATACAACTACGAGCAGTACTCC. Amino acids: CASSSSGTYNYEQYS.

In this sample, this clonotype turned up a few times. The J gene is TRBJ1-2, the V gene TRBV5-4, with D possibly matching TRBD1 (5 bases). V lost 4 bases and J lost 4, with 14 bases in between. This CDR3 spans 14 amino acids. The germline V gene has CDR1 SGHNT and CDR2 YYREEE (reference sequence). Here the CDR3 reads CASSLIDSLYGYTF. CDR3 DNA: TGTGCCAGCAGCCTAATCGACAGCCTCTATGGCTACACCTTC.

Points on this clonotype: A much larger clone differs from this one at a single base, so this may be a read error. The V gene is TRBV24-1, the J gene TRBJ2-2; weak D call: TRBD1 (6 bases). Germline V gene lookup returns CDR1 KGHDR and CDR2 SFDVKD. The CDR3 sequence is 14 residues long. V dropped 7 bases and J dropped 4 bases, with 12 bases sitting between them. This chain's CDR3 is CATSRDTVTGELFF. CDR3 nucleotides: TGTGCCACCAGCCGGGACACCGTCACCGGGGAGCTGTTTTTT.

This clonotype was seen a handful of times. A junction end diverges from the germline sequence, so it may reflect a read error. The CDR3 DNA follows: TGTGCCAGCAGAAAAACACTGACCTATGAAGCTTTCTTT. Translation gives CASRKTLTYEAFF. This chain joins TRBV10-2 and TRBJ1-1; D is ambiguous. The CDR3 contains 13 residues. Germline values: CDR1 WSHSY, CDR2 SAAADI.

This clonotype was found a few times. This chain links TRBV11-1 with TRBJ2-5; D unresolved. Germline loops: CDR1 SGHAT, CDR2 FQDESV (reference sequence). V lost 1 base and J 2 bases, leaving 11 bases between the germline ends. The CDR3 is 15 residues long. In nucleotides, the CDR3 is TGTGCCAGCAGCTTAGTCCCCAATCCTCAAGAGACCCAGTACTTC. Protein sequence: CASSLVPNPQETQYF.

V is TRBV19 and J is TRBJ2-7, with D perhaps TRBD2 (5 bases). The CDR3 loop spans 15 amino acids. V was shortened by 5 bases and J by 6 bases, with 20 bases between the two germline ends. Germline CDR1 and CDR2: LNHDA and SQIVND (reference sequence). CDR3 DNA: TGTGCCAGTAGTCTCCCCCTAGCAATCTTACTCGAGCAGTACTTC. Translating gives CASSLPLAILLEQYF.

This clonotype was found a few times. V gene TRBV7-2 combines with J gene TRBJ2-7; 10 bases align to TRBD2. Germline CDR1 and CDR2: SGHTA and FQGNSA. Unmatched junction bases numbered 9, after V lost 5 bases and J lost 2 bases. The length of the CDR3 is 16 residues. CDR3 amino acids: CASSPLAGLATYEQYF. CDR3 bases: TGTGCCAGCAGCCCATTAGCGGGACTAGCGACCTACGAGCAGTACTTC.

The chain combines TRBV7-9 with TRBJ2-7, with 7 bases fitting TRBD1. This CDR3 has 14 amino acids. The germline CDR1 and CDR2 sequences are SEHNR and FQNEAQ (reference sequence). V lost 5 bases and J lost 5; bases outside the gene matches: 9. This chain's CDR3 is CASSQVTGSHEQYF. CDR3 DNA: TGTGCCAGCAGCCAAGTGACAGGGTCTCACGAGCAGTACTTC.

This clonotype was seen many times. The chain links TRBV20-1 to TRBJ2-7, with D unresolved. Germline V gene sequence: CDR1 DFQATT, CDR2 SNEGSKA (reference sequence). This CDR3 contains 12 residues. The V and J ends lost 3 bases and 2 bases respectively, with 8 bases between them. CDR3 in DNA: TGCAGTGCTAGTGCGCAGACCTACGAGCAGTACTTC. Translation: CSASAQTYEQYF.

On this clonotype itself: The junction departs from the called germline gene at one end, perhaps through a read error. The chain carries TRBV20-1 and TRBJ2-3; 8 bases are shared with TRBD2. The CDR3 is made up of 11 amino acids. Germline assignment: CDR1 DFQATT and CDR2 SNEGSKA (reference sequence). CDR3 sequence: CEAGGSDTRYF. The CDR3 bases are TGCGAGGCGGGAGGATCAGATACGCGGTATTTT.

This clonotype has a handful of counts. V gene TRBV20-1 combines with J gene TRBJ1-5; TRBD1 matches at 9 bases. Germline values: CDR1 DFQATT, CDR2 SNEGSKA (reference sequence). The V segment lost 4 bases and the J segment 5 bases; nucleotides outside the gene matches: 3. The CDR3 totals 13 residues. This chain's CDR3 is CSAIRQGDQPQHF. CDR3 DNA sequence: TGCAGTGCTATACGACAGGGGGATCAGCCCCAGCATTTT.

The gene calls are TRBV2 and TRBJ1-1; D remains unclear. The V end was cut by 5 bases, the J end by 3 bases, with 13 bases between. The germline V gene encodes CDR1 SNHLY and CDR2 FYNNEI. The CDR3 is 14 residues long. The CDR3 DNA follows: TGTGCCAGCAGTCTCAGAATCGGGGACACTGAAGCTTTCTTT. Its protein product is CASSLRIGDTEAFF.

The chain has TRBV5-1 and TRBJ2-7; D possibly corresponds to TRBD1 (6 bases). Germline lookup yields CDR1 SGHRS and CDR2 YFSETQ. V was cut by 4 bases and J by 5 bases, with 22 bases left in between. This CDR3 contains 16 residues. CDR3 protein: CASSTRWTVGIDEQYF. The CDR3, as DNA: TGCGCCAGCAGCACCCGCTGGACAGTCGGGATAGACGAGCAGTACTTC.

The genes are TRBV7-9 and TRBJ2-6; 8 bases align to TRBD1. The junction had 13 bases not matched to a gene; V was cut back by 5 bases and J by 4 bases. Germline V lookup: CDR1 SEHNR, CDR2 FQNEAQ (reference sequence). The CDR3 covers 18 residues. The CDR3 sequence is CASSVEPGQVTGANVLTF. DNA for the CDR3: TGTGCCAGCAGCGTAGAACCGGGACAGGTGACCGGGGCCAACGTCCTGACTTTC.

The table lists this clonotype with a few counts. V is TRBV12-3 or TRBV12-4 and J is TRBJ2-7; D might be TRBD1 (5 bases). V dropped 5 bases and J dropped 2 bases, with 16 bases sitting between them. The CDR3 has 15 amino acids. The CDR3 DNA reads as TGTGCCAGCAGTATAGGTACAGGTAATCCCTACGAGCAGTACTTC. Its protein is CASSIGTGNPYEQYF.

A single count supports this clonotype. V is TRBV25-1 and J is TRBJ1-2; 9 positions match TRBD1. The germline V gene has CDR1 MGHDK and CDR2 SYGVNS. V shed 10 bases, J shed 8 bases, and the junction held 11 bases outside the gene matches. The CDR3 covers 13 residues. CDR3 bases: TGTGCCACATTATGGGACAGGGTGCGGGGCTACACCTTC. Translation gives CATLWDRVRGYTF.

About this clonotype: One end of the junction fails to match germline, which may point to a read error. V gene TRBV9 combines with J gene TRBJ2-5, with D tentatively TRBD1 or TRBD2 (5 bases each). This CDR3 comprises 17 residues. Germline assignment: CDR1 SGDLS and CDR2 YYNGEE. The CDR3 region is CVSSTPRDANTRETQYF. CDR3 coding DNA: TGTGTCAGCAGCACCCCCCGGGACGCAAACACTCGGGAGACCCAGTACTTC.

In its sample, this clonotype was seen many times. The rearrangement uses TRBV2 and TRBJ1-5, with D tentatively TRBD1 (5 bases). This CDR3 spans 15 amino acids. V lost 4 bases and J lost 2, with 12 bases in between. Germline CDR1 and CDR2: SNHLY and FYNNEI. This CDR3 is CASSGEGERNQPQHF. CDR3 DNA sequence: TGTGCCAGCAGTGGGGAAGGGGAGCGCAATCAGCCCCAGCATTTT.

This clonotype has a single count. This likely stems from a read error, as it lies one base from a far larger clone. The chain has TRBV12-3 or TRBV12-4 and TRBJ2-7, with 9 bases identical to TRBD1. The CDR3 covers 14 residues. V lost 7 bases, J lost 1 base, and 5 bases stayed unmatched. The CDR3 DNA is TGTGCCAGCATCCTGGGACAGGGATCCTACGAGCAGTACTTC. Translating it yields CASILGQGSYEQYF.

In its sample, this clonotype was seen many times. V is TRBV10-3 and J is TRBJ1-2; D gene ambiguous. Germline loops: CDR1 ENHRY, CDR2 SYGVKD. V dropped 6 bases and J dropped 0 bases, with 11 bases sitting between them. The CDR3 is 14 residues long. The CDR3 bases are TGTGCCATCAGGGGATTGACCTCTAACTATGGCTACACCTTC. Its protein product is CAIRGLTSNYGYTF.

The CDR3 reads CATSDLPGQGAGANVLTF. The CDR3 nucleotides read TGTGCCACCAGTGATTTGCCGGGACAGGGTGCTGGGGCCAACGTCCTGACTTTC. The chain carries TRBV24-1 and TRBJ2-6; 9 bases fit TRBD1. Germline trimming cut 0 bases from V and 2 bases from J; bases unmatched to any gene: 4. The CDR3 spans 18 residues. From germline, CDR1 is KGHDR and CDR2 SFDVKD.

The V call is TRBV29-1, the J call TRBJ2-7; D not certain. There are 14 residues in the CDR3. V dropped 7 bases and J dropped 2 bases, with 18 bases sitting between them. CDR1 and CDR2 (germline): SQVTM, ANQGSEA. The CDR3 DNA reads as TGCAGCGCTTCTAGGCCCGCCTTCCCCTACGAGCAGTACTTC. Amino acid sequence: CSASRPAFPYEQYF.

This clonotype was found a few times. V is TRBV7-9 and J is TRBJ1-1; D perhaps matches TRBD1 (5 bases). CDR3 length: 13 residues. V lost 6 bases, J lost 5 bases, and 13 bases lay in between. Germline V gives CDR1 SEHNR, CDR2 FQNEAQ (reference sequence). The CDR3 is CASRTQGDTEAFF. In DNA form, the CDR3 reads TGTGCCAGCAGGACTCAGGGAGATACTGAAGCTTTCTTT.

This clonotype was counted only a few times. The chain recombines TRBV2 with TRBJ2-5; D gene uncertain. The length of the CDR3 is 15 residues. Looked up from germline, CDR1 is SNHLY and CDR2 is FYNNEI. The ends were cut back, 4 bases at V and 3 bases at J, with 15 bases in the middle. The CDR3 loop reads CASSAGLRVEETQYF. The CDR3 DNA follows: TGTGCCAGCAGTGCCGGGTTAAGGGTGGAAGAGACCCAGTACTTC.

The chain joins TRBV2 to TRBJ2-7, with TRBD2 matching over 8 bases. CDR1 and CDR2 (germline): SNHLY, FYNNEI. The J segment lost 3 bases and the V segment lost 7 bases, leaving 11 bases of the junction unmatched. The CDR3 is made up of 15 amino acids. The CDR3: CASTQQLAEYYEQYF. The CDR3 DNA reads as TGTGCCAGCACCCAACAACTAGCGGAGTACTACGAGCAGTACTTC.